This TCR beta chain comes out of a study of T cell responses to AZD1222 COVID-19 vaccine. Whole-study results and caveats: Two AZD1222 administrations were followed by greater Spike-specific TCR breadth and depth. Just a handful of AZD1222 recipients tested seropositive at baseline.

TCRdb keeps only in-frame clones here, not all; method: immunoSEQ multiplex PCR. Among 85,000 to 100,000 clones, approximately 90% were seen once, and the ten largest hold 10%. As to this clone: What it binds is unknown.

The CDR3 consists of 16 residues. The germline CDR1 and CDR2 sequences are SEHNR and FQNEAQ (reference sequence). V dropped 1 base and J dropped 1 base, with 13 bases sitting between them. This clonotype was sampled from an adult in good health. The rearrangement joins TRBV7-9 to TRBJ1-2; TRBD1 might be the D (5 bases). Sequences were derived from peripheral blood, sampled on day 0 of AZD1222 vaccination. The CDR3 bases are TGTGCCAGCAGCTTAGGGCGGGACGGTCTTAACTATGGCTACACCTTC. It translates to CASSLGRDGLNYGYTF.